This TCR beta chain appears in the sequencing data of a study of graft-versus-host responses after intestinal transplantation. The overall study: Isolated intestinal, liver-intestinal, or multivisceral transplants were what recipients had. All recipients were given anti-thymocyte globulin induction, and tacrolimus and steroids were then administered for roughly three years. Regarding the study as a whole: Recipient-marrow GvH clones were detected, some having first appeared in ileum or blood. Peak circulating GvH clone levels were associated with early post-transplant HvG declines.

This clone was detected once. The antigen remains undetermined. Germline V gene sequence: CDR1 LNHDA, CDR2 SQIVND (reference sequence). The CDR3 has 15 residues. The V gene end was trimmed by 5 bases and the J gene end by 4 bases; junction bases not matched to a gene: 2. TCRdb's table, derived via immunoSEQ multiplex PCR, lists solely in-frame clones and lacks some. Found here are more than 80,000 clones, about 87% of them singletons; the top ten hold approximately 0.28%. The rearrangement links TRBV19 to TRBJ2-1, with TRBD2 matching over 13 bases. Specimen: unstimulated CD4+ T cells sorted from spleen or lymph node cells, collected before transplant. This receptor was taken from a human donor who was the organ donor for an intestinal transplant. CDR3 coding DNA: TGTGCCAGTAGTGGGACTAGCGGGGTGTACAATGAGCAGTTCTTC. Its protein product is CASSGTSGVYNEQFF.